This T cell receptor beta chain was observed in a study of blood T cell repertoires in COVID-19. Study background: The United States, Italy and Spain provided the acute and convalescent COVID-19 samples. T cells, B-cell-depleted T cells, or PBMCs provided the cDNA or gDNA that served as material.

This clone appeared a single time. Original methodology: Using reference gene primer amplification, nucleated cell counts were estimated. TCRdb keeps only in-frame clones here, not all; method: immunoSEQ multiplex PCR. The DNA was the basis for D and trimming; V, J and clone size are from that table. This table has under 500,000 clones, approximately 90% appearing once. V lost 6 bases to trimming and J lost 0 bases, with 17 bases between them. The CDR3 loop spans 16 amino acids. Germline CDR1 reads SNHLY; CDR2 reads FYNNEI. V gene TRBV2 combines with J gene TRBJ2-5; D perhaps matches TRBD2 (7 bases). The specimen was peripheral blood. This TCR came from a woman aged 25-40 years with acute or convalescent COVID-19. The CDR3 spells CASRGAGGGDQETQYF. Here the CDR3 DNA reads TGTGCCAGCAGGGGGGCGGGCGGGGGAGACCAAGAGACCCAGTACTTC.